The 13 T cell receptor beta chains in this list originate from one sample, sequenced in a study of T cell responses to AZD1222 COVID-19 vaccine. Assay used: immunoSEQ multiplex PCR; TCRdb lists only in-frame clones, some missing. The repertoire holds some 140,000 clones, with 92% as singletons. The sequenced sample was peripheral blood, obtained on day 0 of AZD1222 vaccination. All receptors derive from an adult in good health.

This clone was detected once. The chain joins TRBV5-6 to TRBJ1-3; no reliable D call. Germline V lookup: CDR1 SGHDT, CDR2 YYEEEE. The CDR3 has 19 residues. The germline V and J ends were trimmed by 0 bases and 1 base, with 20 bases remaining between them. The CDR3 loop reads CASSLEGFGQVPSGNTIYF. The CDR3 DNA reads TGTGCCAGCAGCTTGGAGGGTTTCGGCCAGGTCCCATCTGGAAACACCATATATTTT.

The gene calls are TRBV7-8 and TRBJ2-6; D remains ambiguous. The V gene lost 5 bases and the J gene lost 0 bases, with 8 bases spanning the gap. CDR1 is SGHVS and CDR2 is FQNEAQ in the germline V gene. The CDR3 totals 15 residues. CDR3 in amino acids: CASSPGASGANVLTF. In nucleotides, the CDR3 is TGTGCCAGCAGCCCCGGTGCCTCTGGGGCCAACGTCCTGACTTTC.

The gene calls are TRBV14 and TRBJ2-2; D gene ambiguous. The germline CDR1 and CDR2 sequences are SGHDN and FVKESK. This CDR3 has 13 residues. V shed 0 bases and J shed 8 bases, with 7 bases lying between them. As DNA, the CDR3 is TGTGCCAGCAGCCAAGAACTTCTAGGGGAGCTGTTTTTT. Amino acid sequence: CASSQELLGELFF.

V is TRBV27 and J is TRBJ1-6; D not certain. The V gene lost 5 bases and the J gene lost 7 bases, with 9 bases spanning the gap. This CDR3 is built from 13 residues. Germline loops: CDR1 MNHEY, CDR2 SMNVEV (reference sequence). The CDR3, as DNA: TGTGCCAGCAGTATCGGTTTAAATTCACCCCTCCACTTT. Protein product: CASSIGLNSPLHF.

J is TRBJ2-3 and V is TRBV11-2; no reliable D call. CDR1 and CDR2 from the germline V gene are SGHAT and FQNNGV. Between the trimmed V and J ends, which lost 1 base and 0 bases, there was a span of 20 bases. The CDR3 spans 19 residues. CDR3 in DNA: TGTGCCAGCAGCTTAGTTTTGGGTCCCGGTGGGCATAGCACAGATACGCAGTATTTT. Translated: CASSLVLGPGGHSTDTQYF.

The rearrangement joins TRBV2 to TRBJ2-7; D call uncertain. The CDR3 has 16 residues. Germline CDR1 reads SNHLY; CDR2 reads FYNNEI. V was pared by 8 bases and J by 0 bases, with 20 bases between. CDR3 bases: TGTGCCAGCCCCCTTACAGTATCCCTGAGCTCCTACGAGCAGTACTTC. Translation: CASPLTVSLSSYEQYF. The entire variable domain, with the rest obtained from reference TRBV2 and TRBJ2-7, is as follows: EPEVTQTPSHQVTQMGQEVILRCVPISNHLYFYWYRQILGQKVEFLVSFYNNEISEKSEIFDDQFSVERPDGSNFTLKIRSTKLEDSAMYFCASPLTVSLSSYEQYFGPGTRLTVT.

The rearrangement links TRBV19 to TRBJ2-5; 14 bases fit TRBD2. V lost 5 bases, J lost 1 base, and 3 bases stayed unmatched. Germline-derived CDR1 and CDR2 are LNHDA and SQIVND (reference sequence). There are 16 residues in the CDR3. This CDR3 is CASSVGLAGAQETQYF. For the CDR3, the DNA is TGTGCCAGTAGTGTGGGACTAGCGGGAGCCCAAGAGACCCAGTACTTC.

This clone showed up just a few times. The V gene is TRBV12-5, the J gene TRBJ2-2; no clear D. The CDR3 length is 14 residues. Trimming took 2 bases from V and 5 from J, leaving 9 bases between them. Germline CDR1 and CDR2: LGHNT and FRNRAP. CDR3 in DNA: TGTGCTAGTGGTTTGCCCTACCTGACCGGGGAGCTGTTTTTT. Translation gives CASGLPYLTGELFF.

The chain uses TRBV14 and TRBJ1-2; D might be TRBD1 (6 bases). Trimming stripped 1 base from V and 10 bases from J, with 16 bases between. The CDR3 has 14 amino acids. Germline CDR1 reads SGHDN; CDR2 reads FVKESK. The CDR3 spells CASSQGGGLKDYTF. The CDR3 bases are TGTGCCAGCAGCCAAGGAGGGGGGTTAAAGGACTACACCTTC. Full variable domain (rest looked up from reference TRBV14 and TRBJ1-2): EAGVTQFPSHSVIEKGQTVTLRCDPISGHDNLYWYRRVMGKEIKFLLHFVKESKQDESGMPNNRFLAERTGGTYSTLKVQPAELEDSGVYFCASSQGGGLKDYTFGSGTRLTVV.

The chain uses TRBV3-1 (or the pseudogene TRBV3-2) and TRBJ2-7; 8 positions match TRBD2. V lost 1 base and J lost 4; bases outside the gene matches: 3. The germline V gene encodes CDR1 LGHDT and CDR2 YNNKEL (reference sequence). This CDR3 has 14 residues. The CDR3 bases are TGTGCCAGCAGCCAAGTAGCGGGGATTTACGAGCAGTACTTC. Translation: CASSQVAGIYEQYF.

V is TRBV7-2 and J is TRBJ2-7; D not certain. Trimming took 8 bases from V and 2 from J, leaving 13 bases between them. This CDR3 spans 13 amino acids. Germline V gene sequence: CDR1 SGHTA, CDR2 FQGNSA. In DNA, the CDR3 is TGTGCCAGCGTACGGGCTACCCCCTACGAGCAGTACTTC. Its protein product is CASVRATPYEQYF.

This clone was detected only once. Other DNA sequences in this sample translate to the same CDR3. This chain uses TRBV4-1 with TRBJ2-7; the D is unclear. CDR3 length: 13 residues. V was clipped by 1 base and J by 1 base, with 5 bases between them. The V gene's germline CDR1 is MGHRA and CDR2 YSYEKL. CDR3 region: CASSQVGSYEQYF. CDR3 in DNA: TGCGCCAGCAGCCAAGTCGGGTCCTACGAGCAGTACTTC.

V is TRBV27 and J is TRBJ2-5; possibly TRBD1 for D (7 bases). The V and J ends lost 4 bases and 4 bases respectively, with 19 bases between them. The CDR3 is 16 amino acids. From germline, CDR1 is MNHEY and CDR2 SMNVEV (reference sequence). CDR3 in DNA: TGTGCCAGCAGTTCGTCTCAGGGGGGAGTTCGAGAGACCCAGTACTTC. Its translation: CASSSSQGGVRETQYF.